A single sample gave rise to the 27 T cell receptor beta chains below, sequenced in a study of T-cell memory formation after mild COVID-19. TCRdb re-called the 5' RACE reads through MiXCR, storing one row per CDR3 protein. The sample lists approximately 60,000 distinct CDR3 sequences, 9% to 9.5% occurring once. Sequenced input: PBMCs or a T cell subset sorted from them (not recorded which). These receptors originate from a man aged 18 to 30 who had mild COVID-19 (a few samples of this study predate the infection). Cell type and time point are not known.

The V call is TRBV7-9, the J call TRBJ1-5, with D possibly being TRBD1 (5 bases). Germline V gene sequence: CDR1 SEHNR, CDR2 FQNEAQ (reference sequence). This CDR3 has 14 residues. Trimming stripped 5 bases from V and 6 bases from J, with 14 bases between. The chain's CDR3 is CASSTGGGGQPQHF. In DNA, the CDR3 is TGTGCCAGCAGCACCGGGGGGGGAGGTCAGCCCCAGCATTTT.

CDR3: CATRAFGTSGGSGELFF. The CDR3 DNA sequence: TGTGCCACCAGAGCCTTTGGTACTAGCGGGGGCTCCGGGGAGCTGTTTTTT. This chain connects TRBV11-2 to TRBJ2-2; the match to TRBD2 covers 11 bases. V trimming: 10 bases; J trimming: 6 bases; junction bases outside the gene matches: 16. The CDR3 is made up of 17 amino acids. Germline assignment: CDR1 SGHAT and CDR2 FQNNGV. Drawing the rest from reference TRBV11-2 and TRBJ2-2, the complete variable domain is EAGVAQSPRYKIIEKRQSVAFWCNPISGHATLYWYQQILGQGPKLLIQFQNNGVVDDSQLPKDRFSAERLKGVDSTLKIQPAKLEDSAVYLCATRAFGTSGGSGELFFGEGSRLTVL.

This clonotype has only a few counts. V is TRBV5-1 and J is TRBJ1-4, with TRBD1 identical over 7 bases. The germline CDR1 and CDR2 sequences are SGHRS and YFSETQ. The CDR3 loop spans 14 amino acids. Trimming removed 0 bases from V and 8 bases from J; junction bases left unmatched: 4. The CDR3 nucleotides read TGCGCCAGCAGCTTGGAGGGGGCGCGGGAAAAACTGTTTTTT. The encoded protein is CASSLEGAREKLFF.

This clonotype was seen at least ten times. The chain employs TRBV12-3 or TRBV12-4 and TRBJ2-1; 7 nucleotides agree with TRBD1. This CDR3 spans 14 amino acids. The J segment lost 12 bases and the V segment lost 4 bases, leaving 12 bases of the junction unmatched. The CDR3 region has the DNA TGTGCCAGCAGTTCTCCGACAGGGACGACCGGGCAGTTCTTC. It is translated as CASSSPTGTTGQFF.

The chain employs TRBV29-1 and TRBJ1-1; 10 bases fit TRBD1. From germline, CDR1 is SQVTM and CDR2 ANQGSEA. The CDR3 is made up of 14 amino acids. The junction had 8 bases not matched to a gene; V was cut back by 6 bases and J by 4 bases. CDR3 amino acids: CSVEGQGMATEAFF. The CDR3 bases are TGCAGCGTCGAGGGACAGGGGATGGCCACTGAAGCTTTCTTT.

This clonotype was counted between two and nine times. This chain connects TRBV6-6 to TRBJ2-3; possible D gene TRBD1, 6 bases. Per germline, CDR1 MNHNY and CDR2 SVGAGI (reference sequence). The CDR3 is 15 amino acids. Between the trimmed V and J ends, which lost 0 bases and 2 bases, there was a span of 9 bases. CDR3 residues: CASSYSGHTTDTQYF. The CDR3 nucleotides are TGTGCCAGCAGTTACTCGGGACATACCACAGATACGCAGTATTTT.

This clonotype was counted between two and nine times. The V gene is TRBV21-1, the J gene TRBJ2-7; TRBD1 was called by the table and not checked on the DNA. TRBV21-1 is flagged as a pseudogene. This CDR3 spans 12 amino acids. For the CDR3, the DNA is TGTGCCAGCAGCAAAACAGGGGTCCAGCAGTACTTC. Translation gives CASSKTGVQQYF.

This clonotype was seen repeatedly, ten times or more. The CDR3 protein is CSVGTGWGMNTEAFF. CDR3 DNA: TGCAGCGTAGGAACAGGTTGGGGCATGAACACTGAAGCTTTCTTT. This rearrangement joins TRBV29-1 to TRBJ1-1; the D gene is possibly TRBD1 (5 bases). The V end was cut by 6 bases, the J end by 0 bases, with 17 bases between. CDR1 SQVTM and CDR2 ANQGSEA come from the germline V gene. There are 15 residues in the CDR3.

This clonotype came up a few times. The gene calls are TRBV5-1 and TRBJ2-7; D call uncertain. In germline, CDR1 is SGHRS, CDR2 YFSETQ. The CDR3 covers 14 residues. The germline V and J ends were trimmed by 1 base and 4 bases, with 12 bases remaining between them. The DNA of the CDR3 is TGCGCCAGCAGCTTGTCGAATATGGCGTACGAGCAGTACTTC. This gives the protein CASSLSNMAYEQYF.

This clonotype was observed a handful of times. The chain uses TRBV5-1 and TRBJ2-1, with D perhaps TRBD2 (5 bases). CDR1 and CDR2 (germline): SGHRS, YFSETQ. The V end lost 4 bases, the J end lost 0 bases, and 14 bases lay between the germline ends. This CDR3 is built from 16 residues. The CDR3 bases are TGCGCCAGCAGCCTCGGCCCGGGGAGCTCCTACAATGAGCAGTTCTTC. The encoded protein is CASSLGPGSSYNEQFF.

This clonotype showed up just a few times. V gene TRBV5-1 combines with J gene TRBJ1-6; D is undetermined. Germline lookup yields CDR1 SGHRS and CDR2 YFSETQ. With 0 bases removed from V and 7 bases from J, the gap between germline ends came to 17 bases. The CDR3 totals 17 residues. The CDR3 here is CASSLAGVQGGNSPLHF. As DNA, the CDR3 is TGCGCCAGCAGCTTGGCGGGTGTCCAAGGAGGCAATTCACCCCTCCACTTT. Together with reference TRBV5-1 and TRBJ1-6, the CDR3 gives the full variable domain: KAGVTQTPRYLIKTRGQQVTLSCSPISGHRSVSWYQQTPGQGLQFLFEYFSETQRNKGNFPGRFSGRQFSNSRSEMNVSTLELGDSALYLCASSLAGVQGGNSPLHFGNGTRLTVT.

This clonotype was found many times. The V call is TRBV5-1, the J call TRBJ2-7; 7 bases match TRBD1. Germline V gene sequence: CDR1 SGHRS, CDR2 YFSETQ. The CDR3 has 14 residues. V shed 0 bases and J 5 bases; nucleotides not matched to a gene: 5. DNA of the CDR3: TGCGCCAGCAGCTTGGAGGGGGCAGGAAACGAGCAGTACGTC. The encoded protein is CASSLEGAGNEQYV.

This clonotype has a handful of counts. V gene TRBV5-4 combines with J gene TRBJ2-3; 10 bases match TRBD2. The CDR3 has 17 residues. Germline CDR1 reads SGHNT; CDR2 reads YYREEE (reference sequence). The trim removed 4 bases at V and 2 bases at J, leaving 10 bases unmatched. The DNA for the CDR3 is TGTGCCAGCAGCCCGAGGACTAGCGGCGTTTTCACAGATACGCAGTATTTT. Translating gives CASSPRTSGVFTDTQYF.

This clonotype was seen only a few times. Compared with germline, one end of the junction differs, possibly owing to a read error. The rearrangement links TRBV12-3 or TRBV12-4 to TRBJ2-3; 10 bases line up with TRBD1. The CDR3 is 14 amino acids. The CDR3 sequence is CASRLGTGADTQYF. DNA for the CDR3: TGTGCCAGCAGGTTAGGGACAGGGGCAGATACGCAGTATTTT.

The rearrangement uses TRBV18 and TRBJ2-1; D unresolved. The CDR3 loop spans 15 amino acids. Germline V gene sequence: CDR1 KGHSH, CDR2 LQKENI. Trimming cost V 2 bases and J 8 bases, with 16 bases left between them. CDR3 nucleotides: TGTGCCAGCTCACCATCTTGGCGTGGCTGGGATGAGCAGTTCTTC. It yields the protein CASSPSWRGWDEQFF.

This clonotype was recorded a few times. This chain joins TRBV20-1 and TRBJ1-6; D perhaps matches TRBD1 (5 bases). The CDR3 is made up of 15 amino acids. Germline V CDR1 and CDR2: DFQATT, SNEGSKA (reference sequence). Trimming cost V 2 bases and J 9 bases, with 17 bases left between them. The CDR3 sequence is CSARLSGGGGSPLHF. DNA for the CDR3: TGCAGTGCTAGACTGTCGGGAGGTGGGGGTTCACCCCTCCACTTT.

The rearrangement joins TRBV12-3 or TRBV12-4 to TRBJ2-1, with 9 positions matching TRBD2. The CDR3 has 18 residues. V gave up 5 bases and J gave up 4 bases; unmatched junction bases: 15. The CDR3 coding sequence is TGTGCCAGCAGTCCCGGGTTCCGGGTAGCGGGGGTATACAATGAGCAGTTCTTC. It is translated as CASSPGFRVAGVYNEQFF.

The rearrangement links TRBV5-5 to TRBJ2-4; 7 positions agree with TRBD2. J was trimmed by 4 bases and V by 4 bases; bases with no gene match: 8. Per germline, CDR1 SGHKS and CDR2 YYEKEE (reference sequence). This CDR3 is 15 amino acids long. Written as DNA, the CDR3 is TGTGCCAGCAGCCCGACGGGGGGTAGGAAAAACATTCAGTACTTC. Residues: CASSPTGGRKNIQYF. Looking up the rest from reference TRBV5-5 and TRBJ2-4 gives the full variable domain: DAGVTQSPTHLIKTRGQQVTLRCSPISGHKSVSWYQQVLGQGPQFIFQYYEKEERGRGNFPDRFSARQFPNYSSELNVNALLLGDSALYLCASSPTGGRKNIQYFGAGTRLSVL.

This clonotype was detected many times. The chain recombines TRBV5-1 with TRBJ1-1, with 8 bases identical to TRBD1. CDR3 length equals 14 residues. V was pared by 4 bases and J by 1 base, with 3 bases of the junction left unmatched. The germline gives CDR1 SGHRS, CDR2 YFSETQ. The CDR3 DNA is TGCGCCAGCAGCGCCGGGACAGGGAACACTGAAGCTTTCTTT. It is translated as CASSAGTGNTEAFF.

This clonotype occurred a few times. The rearrangement joins TRBV28 to TRBJ1-4, with 8 bases fitting TRBD1. V trimming: 7 bases; J trimming: 7 bases; junction bases outside the gene matches: 8. CDR1 is MDHEN, CDR2 SYDVKM, per germline. This CDR3 is built from 14 residues. CDR3 nucleotide sequence: TGTGCCAGCATTACTTCCGGGACAGGTGAAAAACTGTTTTTT. Its translation is CASITSGTGEKLFF.

This rearrangement joins TRBV7-9 to TRBJ1-2; no clear D gene. The CDR3 covers 13 residues. Germline CDR1 SEHNR, CDR2 FQNEAQ (reference sequence). With 6 bases removed from V and 3 bases from J, the gap between germline ends came to 11 bases. The CDR3 coding sequence is TGTGCCAGCAGACCGCTCTGGGACTATGGCTACACCTTC. It yields the protein CASRPLWDYGYTF. Based on the CDR3 plus reference TRBV7-9 and TRBJ1-2, the full variable domain is DTGVSQNPRHKITKRGQNVTFRCDPISEHNRLYWYRQTLGQGPEFLTYFQNEAQLEKSRLLSDRFSAERPKGSFSTLEIQRTEQGDSAMYLCASRPLWDYGYTFGSGTRLTVV.

This chain links TRBV18 with TRBJ1-3; D is undetermined. Germline V gene data show CDR1 as KGHSH and CDR2 as LQKENI. V was cut by 3 bases and J by 0 bases, with 9 bases left in between. This CDR3 spans 15 amino acids. This chain's CDR3 is CASSPEGISGNTIYF. CDR3 bases: TGTGCCAGCTCACCCGAAGGAATCTCTGGAAACACCATATATTTT.

V and J are TRBV4-3 and TRBJ2-2; a possible D gene is TRBD2 (6 bases). CDR3 length: 15 amino acids. The germline V gene has CDR1 LGHNA and CDR2 YSLEER. Trimming left V 8 bases short and J 1 base short, with 14 bases between. The CDR3 nucleotides read TGCGCCAGCGGAGGCGGGACGGGGAACACCGGGGAGCTGTTTTTT. It yields the protein CASGGGTGNTGELFF.

The J gene is TRBJ2-1, the V gene TRBV5-1; 13 bases map to TRBD2. This CDR3 is 15 amino acids long. Germline V lookup: CDR1 SGHRS, CDR2 YFSETQ. V lost 5 bases, J lost 8 bases, and 7 bases stayed unmatched. Here the CDR3 DNA reads TGCGCCAGCAGGTCCGGGACTAGCGGGGTGTATGAGCAGTTCTTC. Protein product: CASRSGTSGVYEQFF.

The table lists this clonotype with a few counts. The genes are TRBV5-1 and TRBJ2-7, with D perhaps matching TRBD2 (5 bases). CDR1 and CDR2 (germline): SGHRS, YFSETQ. CDR3 length equals 15 residues. V was pared by 3 bases and J by 5 bases, with 18 bases between. The CDR3 reads CASSYGRGERDEQYF. CDR3 nucleotide sequence: TGCGCCAGCAGCTATGGACGGGGTGAGAGAGACGAGCAGTACTTC.

This chain uses TRBV24-1 with TRBJ1-2; D call uncertain. The germline V and J ends were trimmed by 2 bases and 6 bases, with 12 bases remaining between them. The CDR3 consists of 14 residues. In germline, CDR1 is KGHDR, CDR2 SFDVKD. The CDR3 coding sequence is TGTGCCACCAGTGATTATGACACACTGGATGGCTACACCTTC. It codes for CATSDYDTLDGYTF.

This sequence joins TRBV4-3 and TRBJ1-1; D remains unclear. With 1 base removed from V and 1 base from J, the gap between germline ends came to 10 bases. This CDR3 is 15 amino acids long. Per the germline V gene, CDR1 is LGHNA and CDR2 is YSLEER. CDR3 DNA sequence: TGCGCCAGCAGCCAAGTAGGCACTAAGAACACTGAAGCTTTCTTT. It encodes CASSQVGTKNTEAFF.